The rows below give T cell receptor beta chains drawn from one sample of a study of blood T cell repertoires in COVID-19. Measured with immunoSEQ multiplex PCR; TCRdb has only the in-frame clones, and not every one. This sample has over 150,000 clones; around four fifths occur once, and the top ten carry 3.7%. Sequenced: peripheral blood. Receptors were obtained from a woman aged 80 or older with acute or convalescent COVID-19. The CDR3 runs from the conserved cysteine through the conserved F or W.

J	V	CDR3
TRBJ2-7	TRBV10-2	CASSEGETSGYF
TRBJ1-1	TRBV5-1	CASSLVLPGSNTEAFF
TRBJ2-2	TRBV4-2	CASSSRTVANTGELFF
TRBJ1-1	TRBV18	CASSTGLNTEAFF
TRBJ1-1	TRBV11-2	CASSLGRGSEAFF
TRBJ2-1	TRBV6-5	CASSYALYNEQFF
TRBJ2-7	TRBV29-1	CSVEHSSGLASSYEQYF
TRBJ1-4	TRBV15	CATRGGDSTNEKLFF
TRBJ2-2	TRBV25-1	CASSELSVGGTGELFF
TRBJ2-5	TRBV30	CAWASGGQETQYF
TRBJ2-6	TRBV4-3	CASSRGTGRGANVLTF
TRBJ1-2	TRBV4-2	CASSQAPGGDGYTF
TRBJ2-3	TRBV4-2	CASSQGLAGGPPSTDTQYF
TRBJ1-1	TRBV6-5	CASSRQGAGTEAFF
TRBJ2-2	TRBV6-1	CASSEPGGVLFF
TRBJ1-1	TRBV5-1	CASSPETRKNTEAFF
TRBJ1-1	TRBV6-5	CASNQGGVPGTEAFF
TRBJ1-1	TRBV19	CASRVGMAAEAFF
TRBJ2-7	TRBV5-5	CASSLRQAPTEQYF
TRBJ2-4	TRBV4-2	CASSQGGVGNIQYF
TRBJ2-3	TRBV5-1	CASSFYGTGGTDTQYF
TRBJ2-7	TRBV6-6	CASSYSGNSYEQYF
TRBJ1-1	TRBV7-2	CASRVSGGAVANTEAFF
TRBJ1-4	TRBV7-8	CASSPSGRNEKLFF
TRBJ2-5	TRBV7-3	CASSLGGLAGQETQYF
TRBJ1-1	TRBV19	CASSLGANTEAFF
TRBJ2-5	TRBV10-1	CASSESKLASETQYF
TRBJ2-3	TRBV7-8	CASKPSGTSSSTDTQYF
TRBJ2-3	TRBV3-1/TRBV3-2	CASSQDDGRGSDTQYF
TRBJ2-2	TRBV3-1/TRBV3-2	CASSQPRLARRTGELFF
TRBJ1-6	TRBV7-9	CASSFQGAVSPLHF
TRBJ1-4	TRBV4-3	CASSLMGQGALFF
TRBJ2-7	TRBV12-5	CASGSTSGIIYEQYF
TRBJ2-6	TRBV7-9	CASSLVSSGANVLTF
TRBJ1-2	TRBV7-3	CASSFGGEANYGYTF
TRBJ1-1	TRBV12-3/TRBV12-4	CASSYDGGGEAFF